This T cell receptor (beta chain) emerged from a study of chemoradiotherapy in HPV16-positive cancers. Profiling relied on immunoSEQ multiplex PCR, and the TCRdb table lists in-frame clones only, not all of them. The sample holds about 8,900 clones, about 91% seen once. Sample: blood, taken from a patient who underwent chemoradiotherapy. The TCR sequence derives from a human donor with HPV-associated anogenital cancer.

For the CDR3, the DNA is TGTGCCAGTAGTGGACAGGGTTTAGCTGAAGCTTTCTTT. This translates into CASSGQGLAEAFF. This sequence joins TRBV19 and TRBJ1-1, with 8 positions matching TRBD1. There are 13 residues in the CDR3. V dropped 5 bases and J dropped 6; count of bases not matched to a gene: 5. From germline, CDR1 is LNHDA and CDR2 SQIVND (reference sequence).